The clone carrying this T cell receptor (beta chain) has at least ten counts. Its specificity is not known. Reverse transcription of all isolated RNA meant that expressed TCRB transcripts were sequenced. Sequencing used immunoSEQ multiplex PCR; TCRdb keeps in-frame clones, though not all of them. The data show under 350,000 clones, under 8.5% seen once. The data were taken from a study of beta chain features in type 1 diabetes. Study-wide context: Taken together, all samples contributed 95 million to 110 million examined sorted cells. Study-wide points: Type 1 diabetes patients had TCRB CDR3s that were shorter (moderately but significantly so) in all four CD4+ subsets.

CDR3 length equals 18 residues. The V gene's germline CDR1 is SGHAT and CDR2 FQNNGV. The V gene lost 5 bases and the J gene lost 6 bases, with 25 bases spanning the gap. Material for sequencing was central memory CD4+ T cells from blood. The origin of this receptor is a woman between 18 and 30 years old in good health. The chain carries TRBV11-2 and TRBJ1-4; no firm D call. CDR3 loop: CASSLTIKTDWDDEKLFF. The CDR3 DNA reads TGTGCCAGCAGCCTAACTATTAAGACGGATTGGGATGATGAAAAACTGTTTTTT. Based on the CDR3 plus reference TRBV11-2 and TRBJ1-4, the full variable domain is EAGVAQSPRYKIIEKRQSVAFWCNPISGHATLYWYQQILGQGPKLLIQFQNNGVVDDSQLPKDRFSAERLKGVDSTLKIQPAKLEDSAVYLCASSLTIKTDWDDEKLFFGSGTQLSVL.